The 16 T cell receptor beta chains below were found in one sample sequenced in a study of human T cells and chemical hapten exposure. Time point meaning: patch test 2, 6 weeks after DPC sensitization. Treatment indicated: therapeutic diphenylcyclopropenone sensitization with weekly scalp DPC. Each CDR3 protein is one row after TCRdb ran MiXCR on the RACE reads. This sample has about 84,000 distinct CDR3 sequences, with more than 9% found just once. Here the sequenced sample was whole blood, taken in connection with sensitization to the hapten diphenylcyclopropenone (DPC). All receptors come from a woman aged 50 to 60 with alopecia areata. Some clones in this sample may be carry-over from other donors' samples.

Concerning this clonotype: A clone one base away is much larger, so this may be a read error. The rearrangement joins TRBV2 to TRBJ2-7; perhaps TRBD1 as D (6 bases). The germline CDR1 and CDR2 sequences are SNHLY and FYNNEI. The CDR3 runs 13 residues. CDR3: CPSSRQATYEQYF. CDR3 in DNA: TGTCCCAGCAGTCGACAGGCCACCTACGAGCAGTACTTC.

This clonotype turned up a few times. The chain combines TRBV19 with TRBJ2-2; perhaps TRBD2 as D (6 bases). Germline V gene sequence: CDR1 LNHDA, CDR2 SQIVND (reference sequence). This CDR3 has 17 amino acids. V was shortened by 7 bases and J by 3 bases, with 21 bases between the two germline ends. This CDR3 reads CASTPRPARRDTGELFF. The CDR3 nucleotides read TGTGCCAGTACTCCCAGGCCGGCTCGGAGGGACACCGGGGAGCTGTTTTTT.

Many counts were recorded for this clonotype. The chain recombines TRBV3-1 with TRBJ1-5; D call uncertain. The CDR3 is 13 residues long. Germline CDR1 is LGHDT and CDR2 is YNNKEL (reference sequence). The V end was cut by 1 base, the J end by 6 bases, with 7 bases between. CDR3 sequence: CASSQAVGQPQHF. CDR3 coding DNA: TGTGCCAGCAGCCAAGCTGTTGGTCAGCCCCAGCATTTT.

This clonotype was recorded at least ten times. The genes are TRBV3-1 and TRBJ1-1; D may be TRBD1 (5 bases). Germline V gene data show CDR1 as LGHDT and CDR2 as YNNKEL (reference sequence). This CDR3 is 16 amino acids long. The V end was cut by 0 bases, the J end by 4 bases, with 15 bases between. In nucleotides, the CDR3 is TGTGCCAGCAGCCAAGATCTGTGGAGGGGAGGCACTGAAGCTTTCTTT. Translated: CASSQDLWRGGTEAFF.

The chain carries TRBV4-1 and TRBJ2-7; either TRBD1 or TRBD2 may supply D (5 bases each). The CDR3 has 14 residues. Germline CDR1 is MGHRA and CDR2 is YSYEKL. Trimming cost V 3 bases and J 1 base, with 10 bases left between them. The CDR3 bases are TGCGCCAGCAGCCACCGGGACGGTTCCTACGAGCAGTACTTC. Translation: CASSHRDGSYEQYF.

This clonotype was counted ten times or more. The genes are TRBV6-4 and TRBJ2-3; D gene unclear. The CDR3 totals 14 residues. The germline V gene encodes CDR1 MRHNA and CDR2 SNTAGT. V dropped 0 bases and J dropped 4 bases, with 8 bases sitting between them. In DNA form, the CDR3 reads TGTGCCAGCAGTGACTCGAATTCTCCAGATACGCAGTATTTT. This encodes CASSDSNSPDTQYF.

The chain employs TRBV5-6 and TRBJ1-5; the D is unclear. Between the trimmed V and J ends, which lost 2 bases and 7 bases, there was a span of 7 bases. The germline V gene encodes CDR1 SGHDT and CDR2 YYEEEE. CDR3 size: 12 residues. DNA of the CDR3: TGTGCCAGCAGCTTAGGAAGGCAGCCCCAGCATTTT. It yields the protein CASSLGRQPQHF.

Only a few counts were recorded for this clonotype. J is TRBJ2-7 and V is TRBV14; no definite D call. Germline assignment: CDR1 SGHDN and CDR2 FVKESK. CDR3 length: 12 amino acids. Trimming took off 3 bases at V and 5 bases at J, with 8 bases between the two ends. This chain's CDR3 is CASSHVTDEQYF. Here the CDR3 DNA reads TGTGCCAGCAGCCACGTCACAGACGAGCAGTACTTC.

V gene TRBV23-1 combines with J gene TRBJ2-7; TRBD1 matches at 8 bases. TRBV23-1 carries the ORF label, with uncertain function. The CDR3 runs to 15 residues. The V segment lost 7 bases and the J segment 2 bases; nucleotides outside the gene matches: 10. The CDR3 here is CASNSFRDRTYEQYF. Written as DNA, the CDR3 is TGCGCCAGCAACAGTTTCCGGGACAGGACCTACGAGCAGTACTTC.

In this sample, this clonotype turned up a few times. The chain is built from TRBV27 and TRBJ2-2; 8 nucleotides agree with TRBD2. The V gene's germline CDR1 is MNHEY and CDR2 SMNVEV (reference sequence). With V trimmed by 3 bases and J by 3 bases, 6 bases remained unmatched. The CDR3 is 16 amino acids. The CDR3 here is CASSFRVAGYTGELFF. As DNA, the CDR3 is TGTGCCAGCAGTTTCCGAGTAGCGGGGTACACCGGGGAGCTGTTTTTT.

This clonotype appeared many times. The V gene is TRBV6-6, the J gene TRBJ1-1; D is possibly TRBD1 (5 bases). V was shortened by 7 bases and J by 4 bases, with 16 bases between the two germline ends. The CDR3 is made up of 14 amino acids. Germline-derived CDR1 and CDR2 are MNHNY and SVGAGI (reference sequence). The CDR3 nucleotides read TGTGCCAGCAAAGACTCGATAGGGACCACTGAAGCTTTCTTT. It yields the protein CASKDSIGTTEAFF.

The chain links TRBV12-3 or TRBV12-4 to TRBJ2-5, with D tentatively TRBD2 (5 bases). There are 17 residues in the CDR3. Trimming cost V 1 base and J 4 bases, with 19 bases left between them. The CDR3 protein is CASSLDKSWGVGETQYF. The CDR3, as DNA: TGTGCCAGCAGTTTAGATAAGAGCTGGGGAGTAGGAGAGACCCAGTACTTC.

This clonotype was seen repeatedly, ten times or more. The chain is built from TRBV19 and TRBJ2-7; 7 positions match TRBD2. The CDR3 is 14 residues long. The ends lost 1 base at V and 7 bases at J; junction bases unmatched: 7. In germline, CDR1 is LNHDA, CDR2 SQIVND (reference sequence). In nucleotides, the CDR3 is TGTGCCAGTAGTATAGGCGGGAGTCCGGAAGAGCAGTACTTC. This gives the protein CASSIGGSPEEQYF.

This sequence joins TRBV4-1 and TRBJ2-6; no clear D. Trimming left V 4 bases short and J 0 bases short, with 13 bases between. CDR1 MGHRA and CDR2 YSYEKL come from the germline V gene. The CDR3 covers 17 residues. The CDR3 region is CASSPNVGNSGANVLTF. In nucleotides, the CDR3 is TGCGCCAGCAGCCCCAACGTAGGGAACTCTGGGGCCAACGTCCTGACTTTC.

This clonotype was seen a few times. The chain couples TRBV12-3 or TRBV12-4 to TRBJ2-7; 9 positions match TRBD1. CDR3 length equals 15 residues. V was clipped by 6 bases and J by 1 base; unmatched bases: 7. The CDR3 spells CASRPTGTGSYEQYF. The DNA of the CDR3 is TGTGCCAGCAGGCCAACCGGGACAGGGTCCTACGAGCAGTACTTC.

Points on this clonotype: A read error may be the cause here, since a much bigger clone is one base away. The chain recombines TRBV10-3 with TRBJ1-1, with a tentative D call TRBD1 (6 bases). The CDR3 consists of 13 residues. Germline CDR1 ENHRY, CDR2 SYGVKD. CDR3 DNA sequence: TGTACCATCAGTGGACAGCTGAACACTGAAGCTTTCTTT. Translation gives CTISGQLNTEAFF.